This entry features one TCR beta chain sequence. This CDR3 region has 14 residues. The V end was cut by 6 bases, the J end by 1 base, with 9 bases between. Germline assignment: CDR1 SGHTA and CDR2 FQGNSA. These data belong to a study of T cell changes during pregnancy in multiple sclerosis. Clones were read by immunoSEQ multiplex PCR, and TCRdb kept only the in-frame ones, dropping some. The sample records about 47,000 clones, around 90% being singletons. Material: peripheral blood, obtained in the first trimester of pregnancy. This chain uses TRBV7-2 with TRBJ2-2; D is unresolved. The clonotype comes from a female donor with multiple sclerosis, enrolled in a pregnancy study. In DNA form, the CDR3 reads TGTGCCAGCAGGCCAGGTGTGAACACCGGGGAGCTGTTTTTT. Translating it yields CASRPGVNTGELFF.